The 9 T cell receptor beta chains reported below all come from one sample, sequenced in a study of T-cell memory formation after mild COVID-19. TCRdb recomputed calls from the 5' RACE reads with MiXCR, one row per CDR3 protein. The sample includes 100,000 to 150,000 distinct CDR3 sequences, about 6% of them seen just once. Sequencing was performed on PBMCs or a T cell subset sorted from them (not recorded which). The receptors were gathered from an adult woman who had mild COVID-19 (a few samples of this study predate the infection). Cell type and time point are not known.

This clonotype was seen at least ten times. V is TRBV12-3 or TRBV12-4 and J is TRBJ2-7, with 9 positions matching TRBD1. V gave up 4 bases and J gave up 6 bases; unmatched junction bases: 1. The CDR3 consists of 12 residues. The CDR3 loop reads CASSYRGREQYF. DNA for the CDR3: TGTGCCAGCAGTTACAGGGGGCGCGAGCAGTACTTC.

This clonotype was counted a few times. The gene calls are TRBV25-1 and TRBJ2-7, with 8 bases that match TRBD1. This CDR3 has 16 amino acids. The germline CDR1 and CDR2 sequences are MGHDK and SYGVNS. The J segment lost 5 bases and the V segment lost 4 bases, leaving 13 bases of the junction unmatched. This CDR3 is CASSGRTDRAFHEQYF. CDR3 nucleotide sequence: TGTGCCAGCAGTGGACGGACGGACAGGGCCTTCCACGAGCAGTACTTC.

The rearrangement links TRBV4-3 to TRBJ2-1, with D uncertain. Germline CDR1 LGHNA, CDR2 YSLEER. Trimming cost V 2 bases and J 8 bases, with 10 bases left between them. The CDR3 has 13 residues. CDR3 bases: TGCGCCAGCAGCCAAATAGATTACGATGAGCAGTTCTTC. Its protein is CASSQIDYDEQFF.

In DNA form, the CDR3 reads TGTGCCAGCAGCCAAGGTATTACAGGAGGCTACGAGCAGTACTTC. Translating it yields CASSQGITGGYEQYF. This chain joins TRBV3-1 and TRBJ2-7, with D tentatively TRBD1 or TRBD2 (5 bases each). Per the germline V gene, CDR1 is LGHDT and CDR2 is YNNKEL (reference sequence). The CDR3 has 15 residues. V lost 1 base, J lost 3 bases, and 13 bases lay in between.

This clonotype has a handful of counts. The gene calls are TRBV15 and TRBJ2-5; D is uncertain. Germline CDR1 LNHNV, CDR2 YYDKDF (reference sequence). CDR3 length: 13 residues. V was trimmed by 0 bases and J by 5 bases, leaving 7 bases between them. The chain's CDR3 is CATSRDYGETQYF. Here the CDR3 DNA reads TGTGCCACCAGCAGAGATTATGGCGAGACCCAGTACTTC.

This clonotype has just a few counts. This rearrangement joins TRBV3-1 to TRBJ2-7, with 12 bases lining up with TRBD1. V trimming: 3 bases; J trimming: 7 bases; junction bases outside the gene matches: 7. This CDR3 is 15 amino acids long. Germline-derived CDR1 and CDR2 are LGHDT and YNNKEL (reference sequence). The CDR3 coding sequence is TGTGCCAGCAGCCAGACGGGACAGGGGGCGGGGGAGCAGTACTTC. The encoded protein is CASSQTGQGAGEQYF.

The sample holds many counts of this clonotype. The CDR3 coding sequence is TGTGCCAACACCCGACCAGGGTGGACCGGGGAGCTGTTTTTT. Protein sequence: CANTRPGWTGELFF. V and J are TRBV24-1 and TRBJ2-2, with D tentatively TRBD1 (5 bases). The CDR3 contains 14 residues. V was pared by 11 bases and J by 5 bases, with 17 bases between. Germline-derived CDR1 and CDR2 are KGHDR and SFDVKD.

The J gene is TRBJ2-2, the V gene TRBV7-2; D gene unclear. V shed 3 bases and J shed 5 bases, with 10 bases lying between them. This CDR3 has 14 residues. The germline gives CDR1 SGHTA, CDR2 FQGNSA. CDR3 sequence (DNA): TGTGCCAGCAGCTTTCGGCCGATAACCGGGGAGCTGTTTTTT. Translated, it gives CASSFRPITGELFF.

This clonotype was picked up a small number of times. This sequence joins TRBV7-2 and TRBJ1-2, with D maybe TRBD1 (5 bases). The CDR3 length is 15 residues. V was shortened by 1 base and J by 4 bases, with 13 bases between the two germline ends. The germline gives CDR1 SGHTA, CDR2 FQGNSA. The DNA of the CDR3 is TGTGCCAGCAGCTTAGGAGGGCAGGGAAGCTATGGCTACACCTTC. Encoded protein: CASSLGGQGSYGYTF.